Given below is one TCR beta chain in context. The antigen is not known. This sample is part of a study of shared clonotypes between healthy human individuals. Overall study: A couple of female and a few male donors aged 18 to 49 were enrolled.

Study processing details: From ImmunoSEQ came sequences covering only the junction and carrying no quality scores, so filtering differed. The table came from immunoSEQ multiplex PCR; TCRdb's copy has only in-frame clones and leaves some out. V and J calls and clone size follow that table, whereas D and trimming were derived from the DNA. The table includes some 1,400,000 clones, 95% to 97% detected once. Findings and caveats of the study: Depth was large, yet rarefaction showed that sorted-subset sequencing was incomplete.

V lost 4 bases and J 7 bases, leaving 16 bases between the germline ends. CDR3 length equals 14 residues. Germline V gene lookup returns CDR1 MDHEN and CDR2 SYDVKM. All donors were Caucasian adults living in Nashville, Tennessee. V is TRBV28 and J is TRBJ1-2; no firm D call. The clonotype was recovered from a man under 40 in good health. Material: naive CD4+ T cells sorted from blood. Described subset: CD45RA+ positively selected. CDR3 region: CASSSPILVRGYTF. The CDR3 nucleotides are TGTGCCAGCAGTTCCCCTATTCTCGTCCGTGGCTACACCTTC.